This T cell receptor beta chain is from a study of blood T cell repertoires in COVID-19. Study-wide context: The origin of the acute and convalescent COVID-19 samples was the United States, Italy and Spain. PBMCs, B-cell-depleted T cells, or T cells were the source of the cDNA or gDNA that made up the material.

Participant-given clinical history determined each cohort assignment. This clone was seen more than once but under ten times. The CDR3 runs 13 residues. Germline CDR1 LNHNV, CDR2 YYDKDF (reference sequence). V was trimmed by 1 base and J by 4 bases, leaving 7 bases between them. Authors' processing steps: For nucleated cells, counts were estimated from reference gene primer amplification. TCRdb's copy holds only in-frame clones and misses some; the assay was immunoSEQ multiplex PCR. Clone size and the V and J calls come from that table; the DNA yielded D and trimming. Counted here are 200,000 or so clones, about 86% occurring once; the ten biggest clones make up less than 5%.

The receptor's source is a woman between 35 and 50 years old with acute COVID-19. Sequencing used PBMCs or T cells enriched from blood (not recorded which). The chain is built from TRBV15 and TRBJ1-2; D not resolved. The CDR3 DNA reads TGTGCCACCAGCAGAGGGGCAGCCTATGGCTACACCTTC. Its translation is CATSRGAAYGYTF. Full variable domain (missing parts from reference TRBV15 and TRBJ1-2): DAMVIQNPRYQVTQFGKPVTLSCSQTLNHNVMYWYQQKSSQAPKLLFHYYDKDFNNEADTPDNFQSRRPNTSFCFLDIRSPGLGDTAMYLCATSRGAAYGYTFGSGTRLTVV.